This TCR beta chain was identified in a study of tumor-infiltrating lymphocytes in oesophageal squamous cell carcinoma (dated by TCRdb to the mid-2010s). This clonotype was counted a single time. The antigen it recognizes is unknown. No per-base quality is available; no much larger clone lies one base away. Evidence from one read is weak. Receptor amplification or capture employed PCR. For sequencing, an Illumina HiSeq 2000 was employed. The raw public reads went through TCRdb reprocessing: fastp at Q25, MiXCR clone calling, in-frame beta chains kept. Each entry is one CDR3 protein sequence, shown with its most common DNA and genes. The sample table contains about 14,000 distinct CDR3 sequences; only one count was recorded for roughly 44% of them. The biggest ten clones account for under 50% of the sample. Unmatched junction bases come to 2, with V trimmed by 7 bases and J by 6 bases. The CDR3 measures 13 amino acids from cysteine to phenylalanine. The only DNA kept is the CDR3, 39 bases in frame from the first base. CDR1 and CDR2 were assigned from the germline V gene as ENHRY and SYGVKD.

This sequence was found in a male donor with esophageal squamous cell carcinoma. The chain was built from TRBV10-3 and TRBJ2-1; TRBD2 fits 11 bases in the junction. Sequencing input: blood. CDR3 sequence: CAITTSGINEQFF. The DNA sequence follows: TGTGCCATCACGACTAGCGGGATCAATGAGCAGTTCTTC.